This T cell receptor (beta chain) was observed in a study of T cell changes during pregnancy in multiple sclerosis. Only in-frame clones appear in the TCRdb table, and some are missing; sequencing was by immunoSEQ multiplex PCR. The sample includes around 88,000 clones, almost 95% of them seen just once. The TCR sequence derives from a female donor with multiple sclerosis, enrolled in a pregnancy study. Material: peripheral blood, obtained in the first trimester of pregnancy.

As DNA, the CDR3 is TGTGCCAGCAGTGAACCGGACGAGCAGTACTTC. Translating gives CASSEPDEQYF. The chain employs TRBV6-1 and TRBJ2-7; no clear D. Germline CDR1 reads MNHNS; CDR2 reads SASEGT. Trimming stripped 2 bases from V and 5 bases from J, with 4 bases between. This CDR3 region has 11 residues.